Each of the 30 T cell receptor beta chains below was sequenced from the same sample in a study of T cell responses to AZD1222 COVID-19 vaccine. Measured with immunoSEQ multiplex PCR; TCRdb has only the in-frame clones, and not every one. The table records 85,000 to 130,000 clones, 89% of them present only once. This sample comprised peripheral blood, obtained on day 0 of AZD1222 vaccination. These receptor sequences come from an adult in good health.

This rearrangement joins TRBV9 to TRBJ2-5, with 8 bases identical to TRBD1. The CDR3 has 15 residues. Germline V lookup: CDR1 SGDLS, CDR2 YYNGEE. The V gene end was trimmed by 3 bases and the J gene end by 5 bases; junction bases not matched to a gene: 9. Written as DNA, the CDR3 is TGTGCCAGCAGCGAACGACAGGGGTTGGTTGAGACCCAGTACTTC. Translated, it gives CASSERQGLVETQYF.

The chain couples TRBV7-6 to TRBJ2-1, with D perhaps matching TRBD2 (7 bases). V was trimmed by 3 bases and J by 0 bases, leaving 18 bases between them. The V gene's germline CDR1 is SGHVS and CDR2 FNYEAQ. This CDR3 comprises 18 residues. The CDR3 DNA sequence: TGTGCCAGCAGCTTCGTGGCGGGGGCCTCGAACTCCTACAATGAGCAGTTCTTC. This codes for CASSFVAGASNSYNEQFF.

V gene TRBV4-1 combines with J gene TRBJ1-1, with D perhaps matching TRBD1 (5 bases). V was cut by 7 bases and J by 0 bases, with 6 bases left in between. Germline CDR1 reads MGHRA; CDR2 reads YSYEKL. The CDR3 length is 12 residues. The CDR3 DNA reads TGCGCCAGCAAACAGGTGAACACTGAAGCTTTCTTT. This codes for CASKQVNTEAFF.

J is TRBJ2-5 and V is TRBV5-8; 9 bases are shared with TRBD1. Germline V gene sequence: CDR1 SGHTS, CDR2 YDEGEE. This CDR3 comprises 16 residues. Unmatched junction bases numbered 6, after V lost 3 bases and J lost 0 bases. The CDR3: CASSWGDRVDQETQYF. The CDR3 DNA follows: TGTGCCAGCAGCTGGGGGGACAGGGTCGACCAAGAGACCCAGTACTTC.

CDR3 DNA: TGCGCCAGCAGCGCAGGACAGTATGGCTACACCTTC. Translation: CASSAGQYGYTF. This chain connects TRBV5-1 to TRBJ1-2; possible D gene TRBD1, 6 bases. V lost 4 bases and J 5 bases, leaving 9 bases between the germline ends. There are 12 residues in the CDR3. The germline V gene encodes CDR1 SGHRS and CDR2 YFSETQ. Full variable domain (rest looked up from reference TRBV5-1 and TRBJ1-2): KAGVTQTPRYLIKTRGQQVTLSCSPISGHRSVSWYQQTPGQGLQFLFEYFSETQRNKGNFPGRFSGRQFSNSRSEMNVSTLELGDSALYLCASSAGQYGYTFGSGTRLTVV.

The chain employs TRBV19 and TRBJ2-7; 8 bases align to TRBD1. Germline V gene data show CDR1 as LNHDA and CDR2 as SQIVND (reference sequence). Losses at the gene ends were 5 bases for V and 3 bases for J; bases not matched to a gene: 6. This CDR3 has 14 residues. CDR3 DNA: TGTGCCAGTAGTCCCGGACAGGGCTACTACGAGCAGTACTTC. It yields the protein CASSPGQGYYEQYF.

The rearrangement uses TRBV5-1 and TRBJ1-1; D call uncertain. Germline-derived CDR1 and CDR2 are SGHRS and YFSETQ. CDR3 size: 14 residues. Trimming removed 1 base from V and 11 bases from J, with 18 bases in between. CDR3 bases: TGCGCCAGCAGCTTGTTCTCGACCCCTTCTCCCGCTTTCTTT. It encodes CASSLFSTPSPAFF.

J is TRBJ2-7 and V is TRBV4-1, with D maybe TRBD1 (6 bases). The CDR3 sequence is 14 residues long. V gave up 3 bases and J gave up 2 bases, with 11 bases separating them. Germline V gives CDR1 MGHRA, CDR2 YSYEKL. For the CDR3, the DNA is TGCGCCAGCAGCCAGGAACAGGGCCCCTACGAGCAGTACTTC. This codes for CASSQEQGPYEQYF.

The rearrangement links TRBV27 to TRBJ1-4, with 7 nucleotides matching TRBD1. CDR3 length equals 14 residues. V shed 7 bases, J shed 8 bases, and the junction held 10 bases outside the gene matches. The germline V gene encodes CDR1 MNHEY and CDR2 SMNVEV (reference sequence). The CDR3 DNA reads TGTGCCAGCACCACAGGGGTCGGCTACGAAAAACTGTTTTTT. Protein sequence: CASTTGVGYEKLFF.

This CDR3 reads CASSQDVGDTQYF. CDR3 sequence (DNA): TGTGCCAGCAGCCAAGATGTCGGGGACACCCAGTATTTT. The chain couples TRBV3-1 (or the pseudogene TRBV3-2) to TRBJ2-3; tentatively, D is TRBD1 (6 bases). CDR1 LGHDT and CDR2 YNNKEL come from the germline V gene (reference sequence). V lost 0 bases and J 12 bases, leaving 13 bases between the germline ends. The CDR3 is made up of 13 amino acids.

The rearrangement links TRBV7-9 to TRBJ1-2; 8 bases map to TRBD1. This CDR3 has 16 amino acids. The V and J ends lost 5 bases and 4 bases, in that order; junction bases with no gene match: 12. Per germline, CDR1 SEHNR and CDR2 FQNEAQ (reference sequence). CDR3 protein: CASSDFGQGRIYGYTF. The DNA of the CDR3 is TGTGCCAGCAGCGACTTTGGACAGGGTCGAATCTATGGCTACACCTTC.

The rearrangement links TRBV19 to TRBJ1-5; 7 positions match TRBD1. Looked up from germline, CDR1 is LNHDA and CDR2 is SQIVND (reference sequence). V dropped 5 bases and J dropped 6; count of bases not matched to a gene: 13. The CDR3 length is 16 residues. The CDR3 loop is CASSSTPQGNSQPQHF. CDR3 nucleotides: TGTGCCAGTAGTTCTACCCCACAGGGGAACTCTCAGCCCCAGCATTTT.

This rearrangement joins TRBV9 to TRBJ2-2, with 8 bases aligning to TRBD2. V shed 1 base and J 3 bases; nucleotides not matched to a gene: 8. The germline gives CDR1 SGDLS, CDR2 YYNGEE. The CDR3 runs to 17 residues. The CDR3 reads CASSVPREAGDTGELFF. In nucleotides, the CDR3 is TGTGCCAGCAGCGTACCCAGGGAAGCGGGGGACACCGGGGAGCTGTTTTTT.

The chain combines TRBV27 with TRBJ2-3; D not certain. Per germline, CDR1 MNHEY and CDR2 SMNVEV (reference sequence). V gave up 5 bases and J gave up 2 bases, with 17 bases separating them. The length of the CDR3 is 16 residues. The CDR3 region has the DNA TGTGCCAGCAGTATCGGACGAGTTCCTGACACAGATACGCAGTATTTT. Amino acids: CASSIGRVPDTDTQYF.

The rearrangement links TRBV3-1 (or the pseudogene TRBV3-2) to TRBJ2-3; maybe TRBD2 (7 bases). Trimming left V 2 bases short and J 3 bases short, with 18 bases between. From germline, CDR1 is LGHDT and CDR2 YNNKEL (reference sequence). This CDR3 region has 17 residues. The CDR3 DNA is TGTGCCAGCAGCCAACCCAGAGGGGGGGGCCGGACAGATACGCAGTATTTT. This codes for CASSQPRGGGRTDTQYF.

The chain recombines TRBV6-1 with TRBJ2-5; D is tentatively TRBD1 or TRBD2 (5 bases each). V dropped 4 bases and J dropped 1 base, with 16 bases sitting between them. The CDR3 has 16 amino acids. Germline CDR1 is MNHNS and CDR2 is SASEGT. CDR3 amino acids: CASSVGRDPPQETQYF. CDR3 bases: TGTGCCAGCAGTGTGGGCCGGGACCCTCCCCAAGAGACCCAGTACTTC.

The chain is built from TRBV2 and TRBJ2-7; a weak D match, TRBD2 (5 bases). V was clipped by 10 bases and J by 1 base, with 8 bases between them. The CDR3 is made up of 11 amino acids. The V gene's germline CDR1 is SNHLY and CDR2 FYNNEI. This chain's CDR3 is CATGSSYEQYF. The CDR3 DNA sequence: TGTGCCACGGGGTCATCCTACGAGCAGTACTTC. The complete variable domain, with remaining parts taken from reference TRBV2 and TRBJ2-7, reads EPEVTQTPSHQVTQMGQEVILRCVPISNHLYFYWYRQILGQKVEFLVSFYNNEISEKSEIFDDQFSVERPDGSNFTLKIRSTKLEDSAMYFCATGSSYEQYFGPGTRLTVT.

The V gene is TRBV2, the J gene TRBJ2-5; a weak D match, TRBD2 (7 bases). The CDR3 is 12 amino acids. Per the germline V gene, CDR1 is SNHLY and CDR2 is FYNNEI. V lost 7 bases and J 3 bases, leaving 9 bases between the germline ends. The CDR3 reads CASIGGEETQYF. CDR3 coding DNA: TGTGCCAGCATAGGGGGGGAAGAGACCCAGTACTTC.

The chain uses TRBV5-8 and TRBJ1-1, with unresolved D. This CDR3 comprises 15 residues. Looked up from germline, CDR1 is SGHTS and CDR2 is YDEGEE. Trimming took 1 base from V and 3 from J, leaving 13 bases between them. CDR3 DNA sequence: TGTGCCAGCAGCTTGTTAGGTCGGGGATACACTGAAGCTTTCTTT. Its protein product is CASSLLGRGYTEAFF.

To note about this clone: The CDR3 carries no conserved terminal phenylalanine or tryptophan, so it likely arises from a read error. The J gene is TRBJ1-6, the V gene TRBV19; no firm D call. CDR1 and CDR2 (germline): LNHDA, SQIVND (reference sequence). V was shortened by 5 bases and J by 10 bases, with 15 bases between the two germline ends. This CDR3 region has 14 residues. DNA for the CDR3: TGTGCCAGTAGTCCTCACCTGGGGAGATCACCCCTCCACCTT. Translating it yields CASSPHLGRSPLHL.

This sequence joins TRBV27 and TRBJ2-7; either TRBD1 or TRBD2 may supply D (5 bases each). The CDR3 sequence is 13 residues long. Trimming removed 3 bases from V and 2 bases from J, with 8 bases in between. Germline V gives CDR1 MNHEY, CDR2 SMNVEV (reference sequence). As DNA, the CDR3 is TGTGCCAGCAGTTTGGGGGAAACCTACGAGCAGTACTTC. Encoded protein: CASSLGETYEQYF.

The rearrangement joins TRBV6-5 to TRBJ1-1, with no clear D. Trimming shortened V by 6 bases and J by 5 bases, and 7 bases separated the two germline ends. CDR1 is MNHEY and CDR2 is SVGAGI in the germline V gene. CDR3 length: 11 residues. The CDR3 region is CASRIGTEAFF. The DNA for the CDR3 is TGTGCCAGCAGGATTGGTACTGAAGCTTTCTTT.

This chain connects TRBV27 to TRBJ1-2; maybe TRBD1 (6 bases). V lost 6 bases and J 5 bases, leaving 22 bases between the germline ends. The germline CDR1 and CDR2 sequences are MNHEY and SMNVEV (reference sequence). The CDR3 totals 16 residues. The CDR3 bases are TGTGCCAGCAGGACTCCCGCAGGGGACGACAGTTATGGCTACACCTTC. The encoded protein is CASRTPAGDDSYGYTF.

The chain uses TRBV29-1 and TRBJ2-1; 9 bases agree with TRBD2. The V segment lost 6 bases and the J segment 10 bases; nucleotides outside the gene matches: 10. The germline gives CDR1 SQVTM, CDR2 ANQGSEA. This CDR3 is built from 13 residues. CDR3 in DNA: TGCAGCGTCGGTTTAGCGGGAGACGGCGAGCAGTTCTTC. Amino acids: CSVGLAGDGEQFF.

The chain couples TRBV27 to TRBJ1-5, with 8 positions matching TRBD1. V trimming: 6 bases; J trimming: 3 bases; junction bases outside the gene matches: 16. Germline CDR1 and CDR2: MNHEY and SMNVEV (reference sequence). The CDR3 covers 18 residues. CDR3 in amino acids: CASRPGTGPSPFNQPQHF. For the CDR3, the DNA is TGTGCCAGCAGACCCGGGACAGGACCTTCCCCCTTCAATCAGCCCCAGCATTTT.

The CDR3 loop reads CAWSADSILGKLFF. For the CDR3, the DNA is TGTGCCTGGAGTGCCGACAGTATCCTAGGGAAACTGTTTTTT. J is TRBJ1-4 and V is TRBV30, with a possible D match to TRBD1 (5 bases). The CDR3 has 14 residues. The V end lost 1 base, the J end lost 11 bases, and 17 bases lay between the germline ends. Germline V gene sequence: CDR1 GTSNPN, CDR2 SVGIG (reference sequence). Supplemented by reference TRBV30 and TRBJ1-4, the full variable domain reads SQTIHQWPATLVQPVGSPLSLECTVEGTSNPNLYWYRQAAGRGLQLLFYSVGIGQISSEVPQNLSASRPQDRQFILSSKKLLLSDSGFYLCAWSADSILGKLFFGSGTQLSVL.

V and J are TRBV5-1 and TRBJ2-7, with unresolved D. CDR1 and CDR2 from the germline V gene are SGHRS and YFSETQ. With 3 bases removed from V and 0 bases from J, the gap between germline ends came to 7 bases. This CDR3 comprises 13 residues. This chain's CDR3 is CASSSILSYEQYF. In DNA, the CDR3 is TGCGCCAGCAGCTCCATTCTCTCCTACGAGCAGTACTTC. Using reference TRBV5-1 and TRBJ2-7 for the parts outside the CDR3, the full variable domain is KAGVTQTPRYLIKTRGQQVTLSCSPISGHRSVSWYQQTPGQGLQFLFEYFSETQRNKGNFPGRFSGRQFSNSRSEMNVSTLELGDSALYLCASSSILSYEQYFGPGTRLTVT.

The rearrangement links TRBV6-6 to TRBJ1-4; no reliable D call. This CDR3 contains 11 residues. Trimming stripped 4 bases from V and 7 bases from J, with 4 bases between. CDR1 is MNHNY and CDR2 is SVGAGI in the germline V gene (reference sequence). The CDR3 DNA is TGTGCCAGCAGTTGGGGTGAAAAACTGTTTTTT. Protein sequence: CASSWGEKLFF.

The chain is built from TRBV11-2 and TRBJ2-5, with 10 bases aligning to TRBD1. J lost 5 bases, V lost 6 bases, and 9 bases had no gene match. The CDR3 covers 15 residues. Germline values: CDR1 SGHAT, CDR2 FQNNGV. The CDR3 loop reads CASSVRTGGTETQYF. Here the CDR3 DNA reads TGTGCCAGCAGTGTAAGGACAGGGGGAACGGAGACCCAGTACTTC.

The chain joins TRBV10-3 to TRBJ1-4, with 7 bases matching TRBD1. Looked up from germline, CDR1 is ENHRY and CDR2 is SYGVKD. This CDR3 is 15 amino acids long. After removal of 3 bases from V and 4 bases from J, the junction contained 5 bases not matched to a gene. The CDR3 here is CAISEGGAGNEKLFF. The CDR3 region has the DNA TGTGCCATCAGTGAAGGGGGCGCGGGTAATGAAAAACTGTTTTTT.